These 9 T cell receptor beta chains originate from one sample sequenced in a study of cytomegalovirus exposure and HLA in healthy donors. The PCR was carried out with 60 Vbeta primers and 13 Jbeta primers. Assay used: immunoSEQ multiplex PCR; TCRdb lists only in-frame clones, some missing. The sample yields roughly 36,000 clones, 75% to 90% seen once. Sequencing input: PBMCs. The receptors were sampled from a male donor in good health and CMV-seronegative.

This clone was counted only a few times. V usage is TRBV7-9 and J usage is TRBJ1-2; 7 bases match TRBD1. V gave up 3 bases and J gave up 0 bases; unmatched junction bases: 7. This CDR3 is built from 16 residues. Germline assignment: CDR1 SEHNR and CDR2 FQNEAQ (reference sequence). CDR3 region: CASSFYRGTANYGYTF. CDR3 DNA sequence: TGTGCCAGCAGCTTTTACCGCGGGACAGCTAACTATGGCTACACCTTC.

The chain uses TRBV29-1 and TRBJ2-7; 9 bases fit TRBD1. This CDR3 has 12 residues. Trimming at V came to 7 bases and at J to 6 bases, leaving 7 bases not matched to a gene. Germline CDR1 reads SQVTM; CDR2 reads ANQGSEA. The DNA for the CDR3 is TGCAGCGCCGGGACAGGGACGGTCGAGCAGTACTTC. Translating gives CSAGTGTVEQYF.

The genes are TRBV27 and TRBJ2-5, with a tentative D call TRBD2 (5 bases). V dropped 8 bases and J dropped 6 bases, with 22 bases sitting between them. The CDR3 runs to 15 residues. Germline loops: CDR1 MNHEY, CDR2 SMNVEV (reference sequence). The CDR3 DNA reads TGTGCCAGCCGACCTGAACTAGAAGCAGGAAAGACCCAGTACTTC. It specifies CASRPELEAGKTQYF.

Only one count was recorded for this clone. The rearrangement joins TRBV10-3 to TRBJ2-1; D may be TRBD2 (5 bases). Germline CDR1 reads ENHRY; CDR2 reads SYGVKD. The V gene lost 3 bases and the J gene lost 5 bases, with 11 bases spanning the gap. The CDR3 sequence is 14 residues long. The CDR3 DNA reads as TGTGCCATCAGTGATTCTGGACTGCACAATGAGCAGTTCTTC. This codes for CAISDSGLHNEQFF.

The CDR3 reads CASSLSGRGHYEQFF. The CDR3 nucleotides are TGTGCCAGCAGTTTAAGTGGCAGGGGGCATTATGAGCAGTTCTTC. The chain has TRBV27 and TRBJ2-1, with TRBD1 identical over 8 bases. The CDR3 has 15 amino acids. The V and J ends lost 2 bases and 8 bases, in that order; junction bases with no gene match: 8. Germline V gene sequence: CDR1 MNHEY, CDR2 SMNVEV (reference sequence).

The chain links TRBV4-2 to TRBJ1-4; 7 bases line up with TRBD1. The CDR3 runs 15 residues. V was pared by 4 bases and J by 5 bases, with 7 bases of the junction left unmatched. The germline V gene has CDR1 LGHNA and CDR2 YNFKEQ. The CDR3 DNA reads as TGTGCCAGCAGCCCGCTTGACAGGGCGAATGAAAAACTGTTTTTT. This encodes CASSPLDRANEKLFF.

CDR3 amino acids: CASSLGTTTNEKLFF. CDR3 nucleotides: TGTGCCAGCAGCTTAGGGACTACAACTAATGAAAAACTGTTTTTT. The chain is built from TRBV11-2 and TRBJ1-4; D not certain. With 1 base removed from V and 0 bases from J, the gap between germline ends came to 6 bases. From germline, CDR1 is SGHAT and CDR2 FQNNGV. The CDR3 consists of 15 residues.

CDR3 sequence reads: CASSEGLASSYEQYF. The CDR3 region has the DNA TGTGCCAGCAGTGAAGGACTAGCGAGCTCCTACGAGCAGTACTTC. This rearrangement joins TRBV6-1 to TRBJ2-7; TRBD2 matches at 8 bases. Per the germline V gene, CDR1 is MNHNS and CDR2 is SASEGT. Trimming cost V 1 base and J 0 bases; bases outside gene matches: 2. This CDR3 has 15 residues.

The rearrangement links TRBV6-1 to TRBJ2-3; 9 bases match TRBD2. This CDR3 has 15 amino acids. Germline V gene sequence: CDR1 MNHNS, CDR2 SASEGT. The ends lost 7 bases at V and 3 bases at J; junction bases unmatched: 8. The CDR3 DNA sequence: TGTGCCAGCACCGGCCTAGCGGGAACGACAGATACGCAGTATTTT. This translates into CASTGLAGTTDTQYF.